This entry lists 14 T cell receptor beta chains sequenced from one sample in a study of blood T cell repertoires in COVID-19. Here immunoSEQ multiplex PCR was the method, and the copy in TCRdb shows in-frame clones only, minus some. Among about 300,000 clones listed, around 82% were seen once. The sequenced material came from peripheral blood. The source is a woman aged 45-65 years who had recovered from COVID-19.

This clone was detected only once. The chain couples TRBV7-2 to TRBJ2-5, with 8 bases fitting TRBD1. This CDR3 is 16 amino acids long. Germline V gives CDR1 SGHTA, CDR2 FQGNSA. The V gene end was trimmed by 5 bases and the J gene end by 5 bases; junction bases not matched to a gene: 13. CDR3 in amino acids: CASSPPSRGRMETQYF. The DNA for the CDR3 is TGTGCCAGCAGCCCCCCGAGCAGGGGGCGCATGGAGACCCAGTACTTC.

This clone appeared a single time. This chain links TRBV6-5 with TRBJ2-7; 7 positions match TRBD2. The V segment lost 0 bases and the J segment 2 bases; nucleotides outside the gene matches: 4. CDR1 is MNHEY and CDR2 is SVGAGI in the germline V gene. The CDR3 runs 15 residues. The CDR3 reads CASSYSTSETYEQYF. CDR3 sequence (DNA): TGTGCCAGCAGTTACTCCACTAGCGAAACCTACGAGCAGTACTTC.

This clone appeared many times. This sequence joins TRBV9 and TRBJ1-4, with 8 bases aligning to TRBD1. Germline trimming cut 1 base from V and 7 bases from J; bases unmatched to any gene: 9. Germline V gene lookup returns CDR1 SGDLS and CDR2 YYNGEE. This CDR3 is built from 16 residues. The CDR3 DNA is TGTGCCAGCAGCGTATCCCCGGACAGGGTGGGTGAAAAACTGTTTTTT. Its protein is CASSVSPDRVGEKLFF.

This chain links TRBV28 with TRBJ1-2; the D is unclear. The germline gives CDR1 MDHEN, CDR2 SYDVKM. Trimming removed 1 base from V and 4 bases from J, with 10 bases in between. The CDR3 loop spans 14 amino acids. CDR3 in amino acids: CASSLSGEIYGYTF. The CDR3 DNA sequence: TGTGCCAGCAGTTTATCTGGAGAGATCTATGGCTACACCTTC.

The chain combines TRBV12-1 with TRBJ2-3; the table's D call of TRBD2 was not tested on the DNA. TRBV12-1 constitutes a pseudogene. The CDR3 is 17 amino acids. The CDR3 loop reads CASSFARGGTYSDTQYF. Written as DNA, the CDR3 is TGTGCCAGCAGCTTTGCGCGGGGGGGTACTTACTCCGATACGCAGTATTTT.

This chain connects TRBV5-5 to TRBJ2-2; 11 bases agree with TRBD2. Germline loops: CDR1 SGHKS, CDR2 YYEKEE (reference sequence). The CDR3 totals 15 residues. Trimming removed 4 bases from V and 2 bases from J; junction bases left unmatched: 1. The CDR3 nucleotides are TGTGCCAGCAGCCTAGCGGGGGGTAACACCGGGGAGCTGTTTTTT. This codes for CASSLAGGNTGELFF. The whole variable domain, remainder taken from reference TRBV5-5 and TRBJ2-2, is DAGVTQSPTHLIKTRGQQVTLRCSPISGHKSVSWYQQVLGQGPQFIFQYYEKEERGRGNFPDRFSARQFPNYSSELNVNALLLGDSALYLCASSLAGGNTGELFFGEGSRLTVL.

The chain links TRBV3-1 (or the pseudogene TRBV3-2) to TRBJ2-1, with D possibly being TRBD2 (5 bases). V lost 1 base and J lost 10, with 11 bases in between. Germline V lookup: CDR1 LGHDT, CDR2 YNNKEL (reference sequence). This CDR3 contains 13 residues. This CDR3 reads CASSQGTVSEQFF. In nucleotides, the CDR3 is TGTGCCAGCAGCCAAGGGACTGTCTCCGAGCAGTTCTTC.

This chain connects TRBV10-3 to TRBJ2-7; maybe TRBD1 (6 bases). V shed 7 bases and J shed 4 bases, with 20 bases lying between them. The CDR3 has 15 amino acids. Germline CDR1 reads ENHRY; CDR2 reads SYGVKD. The CDR3 loop reads CAITEGQGIAYEQYF. The CDR3 DNA reads TGTGCCATCACAGAGGGCCAGGGGATCGCGTACGAGCAGTACTTC.

V usage is TRBV5-1 and J usage is TRBJ1-6; possibly TRBD1 for D (6 bases). CDR1 and CDR2 (germline): SGHRS, YFSETQ. The CDR3 loop spans 13 amino acids. The germline V and J ends were trimmed by 2 bases and 8 bases, with 8 bases remaining between them. CDR3 region: CASSLAGDSPLHF. The DNA of the CDR3 is TGCGCCAGCAGCTTAGCAGGGGATTCACCCCTCCACTTT.

The rearrangement links TRBV18 to TRBJ2-7, with D perhaps matching TRBD2 (5 bases). Trimming cost V 3 bases and J 7 bases, with 19 bases left between them. CDR1 KGHSH and CDR2 LQKENI come from the germline V gene. The CDR3 contains 15 residues. The CDR3 protein is CASSPPGYQSSEQYF. The CDR3 DNA sequence: TGTGCCAGCTCACCTCCGGGATACCAATCGAGTGAGCAGTACTTC.

This clone is a singleton in its sample. V is TRBV6-2 or TRBV6-3 and J is TRBJ1-2; 8 positions agree with TRBD1. Germline CDR1 MNHEY, CDR2 SVGEGT. CDR3 length: 14 residues. The V and J ends lost 5 bases and 8 bases, in that order; junction bases with no gene match: 10. The CDR3 here is CASSQGQGLGGYTF. The CDR3 DNA is TGTGCCAGCAGTCAAGGACAGGGATTGGGAGGCTACACCTTC.

The gene calls are TRBV4-3 and TRBJ2-7, with 12 bases fitting TRBD2. Germline assignment: CDR1 LGHNA and CDR2 YSLEER. V lost 0 bases to trimming and J lost 3 bases; unmatched junction nucleotides: 3. This CDR3 has 16 residues. The CDR3 coding sequence is TGCGCCAGCAGCCAAGATTTGACTAGCGGGAGCTACGAGCAGTACTTC. This sequence encodes CASSQDLTSGSYEQYF.

The rearrangement links TRBV29-1 to TRBJ2-7; D unclear. The CDR3 loop spans 11 amino acids. The germline V gene encodes CDR1 SQVTM and CDR2 ANQGSEA. The V gene lost 4 bases and the J gene lost 6 bases, with 10 bases spanning the gap. CDR3 region: CSVASSTEQYF. The CDR3 DNA reads TGCAGCGTTGCCAGTAGCACCGAGCAGTACTTC.

The chain uses TRBV4-1 and TRBJ1-5; 11 positions agree with TRBD1. J was trimmed by 5 bases and V by 4 bases; bases with no gene match: 10. Germline V gene data show CDR1 as MGHRA and CDR2 as YSYEKL. The CDR3 extends over 17 amino acids. In nucleotides, the CDR3 is TGCGCCAGCAGCCCTTGGGAAGGGACAGGGGGGGATCAGCCCCAGCATTTT. This codes for CASSPWEGTGGDQPQHF.